These T cell receptor beta chains were read from a single sample in a study of response to subunit inactivated influenza vaccine. TCRdb reanalysed the RT-PCR reads using MiXCR and keeps one entry per CDR3 protein. The sample contains roughly 570,000 distinct CDR3 sequences, around 15% of which appear only once. Here the sequenced sample was PBMCs from blood, taken approximately 13 days after vaccination. Source of these receptors: a man aged 45-65 years who received an inactivated influenza vaccine. The CDR3 runs from the conserved cysteine through the conserved F or W. Fields, in order: J gene, CDR3 length, clone size, D gene, V gene, CDR3 protein, CDR3 DNA. The D gene is left open where the match is weak. Where a row states a size, it is once, few, many or the class of an expanded clone; other rows omit it.

>TRBJ1-1|15|few|TRBD1|TRBV29-1
CSVETVRQGGTEAFF
TGCAGCGTTGAAACGGTTCGGCAGGGGGGGACTGAAGCTTTCTTT
>TRBJ2-3|15|many|-|TRBV12-3/TRBV12-4
CASSLAAYRTDTQYF
TGTGCCAGCAGTTTAGCGGCTTATCGCACAGATACGCAGTATTTT
>TRBJ2-3|19|few|TRBD2|TRBV19
CASSPGLAGQIRRTDTQYF
TGTGCCAGTAGCCCAGGACTAGCGGGACAAATTCGACGTACAGATACGCAGTATTTT
>TRBJ1-4|13|-|-|TRBV2
CASSENRRVQLFF
TGTGCCAGCAGTGAAAACAGGCGCGTGCAGCTGTTTTTT
>TRBJ2-7|15|-|TRBD1|TRBV5-1
CASSLNWDRAYEQYF
TGCGCCAGCAGCTTGAACTGGGACAGGGCCTACGAGCAGTACTTC
>TRBJ2-4|12|few|TRBD1|TRBV12-3/TRBV12-4
CASRRQGNIQYF
TGTGCCAGCAGAAGACAGGGGAACATTCAGTACTTC
>TRBJ1-2|15|-|TRBD1|TRBV5-1
CASSLRTGGDYGYTF
TGCGCCAGCAGCCTCCGGACAGGGGGAGACTATGGCTACACCTTC
>TRBJ2-3|17|many|TRBD2|TRBV28
CASSFPRLAARTDTQYF
TGTGCCAGCAGTTTTCCTAGACTAGCGGCCCGCACAGATACGCAGTATTTT
>TRBJ2-1|17|-|-|TRBV20-1
CSARDGESGVIRNEQFF
TGCAGTGCTAGAGATGGGGAGTCAGGGGTCATCAGGAATGAGCAGTTCTTC
>TRBJ2-5|13|many|-|TRBV7-9
CASSLALGETQYF
TGTGCCAGCAGCTTAGCGCTTGGAGAGACCCAGTACTTC